This T cell receptor beta chain was found in a study of blood T cell repertoires in COVID-19. As handled by the study authors: Amplified reference gene primers provided the basis for estimating nucleated cell counts. Measured with immunoSEQ multiplex PCR; TCRdb has only the in-frame clones, and not every one. V and J calls and clone size come straight from that table; D and trimming were deduced from the DNA. The table lists 150,000 to 200,000 clones, under 85% of them singletons, with over 9.5% in the top ten. V was pared by 4 bases and J by 4 bases, with 18 bases between. The CDR3 sequence is 15 residues long. Germline V CDR1 and CDR2: DFQATT, SNEGSKA (reference sequence). This study enrolled people aged 18 to 89 from roughly 22 US geographic areas. Each recovered donor of Cohort 3 presented with two negative PCRs, clearance, or symptom resolution.

The source material was PBMCs or T cells enriched from blood (not recorded which). The chain has TRBV20-1 and TRBJ2-3; either TRBD1 or TRBD2 may supply D (5 bases each). The receptor's source is a man between 50 and 59 years old who had recovered from COVID-19. In DNA form, the CDR3 reads TGCAGTGCTAATGAGGGGTCTAGCATCGCAGATACGCAGTATTTT. Its translation: CSANEGSSIADTQYF.